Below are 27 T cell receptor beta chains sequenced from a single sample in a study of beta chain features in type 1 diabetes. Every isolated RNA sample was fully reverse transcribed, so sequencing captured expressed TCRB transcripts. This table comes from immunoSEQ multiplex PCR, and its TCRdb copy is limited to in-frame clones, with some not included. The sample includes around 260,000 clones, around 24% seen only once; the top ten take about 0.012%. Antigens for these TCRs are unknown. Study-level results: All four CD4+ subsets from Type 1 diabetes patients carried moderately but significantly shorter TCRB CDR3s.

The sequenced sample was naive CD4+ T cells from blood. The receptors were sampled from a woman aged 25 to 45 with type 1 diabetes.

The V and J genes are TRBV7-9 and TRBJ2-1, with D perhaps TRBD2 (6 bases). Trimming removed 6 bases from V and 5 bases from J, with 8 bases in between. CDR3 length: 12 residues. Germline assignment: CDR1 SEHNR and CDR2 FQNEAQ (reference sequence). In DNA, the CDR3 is TGTGCCAGCAGGCGGGGAAACAATGAGCAGTTCTTC. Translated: CASRRGNNEQFF. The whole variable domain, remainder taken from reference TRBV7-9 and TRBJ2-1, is DTGVSQNPRHKITKRGQNVTFRCDPISEHNRLYWYRQTLGQGPEFLTYFQNEAQLEKSRLLSDRFSAERPKGSFSTLEIQRTEQGDSAMYLCASRRGNNEQFFGPGTRLTVL.

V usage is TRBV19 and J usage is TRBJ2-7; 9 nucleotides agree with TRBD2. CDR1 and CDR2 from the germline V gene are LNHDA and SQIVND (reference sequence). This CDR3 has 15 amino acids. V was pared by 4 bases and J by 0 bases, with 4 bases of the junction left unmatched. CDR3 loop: CASSTIAGASYEQYF. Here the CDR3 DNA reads TGTGCCAGTAGTACGATAGCGGGGGCCTCCTACGAGCAGTACTTC.

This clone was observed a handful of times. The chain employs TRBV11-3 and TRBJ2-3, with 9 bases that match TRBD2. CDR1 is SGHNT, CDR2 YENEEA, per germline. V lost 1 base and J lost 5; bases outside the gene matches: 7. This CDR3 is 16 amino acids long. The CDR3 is CASSLGFGSGRDTQYF. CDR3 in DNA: TGTGCCAGCAGCTTAGGATTCGGTAGCGGGAGAGATACGCAGTATTTT.

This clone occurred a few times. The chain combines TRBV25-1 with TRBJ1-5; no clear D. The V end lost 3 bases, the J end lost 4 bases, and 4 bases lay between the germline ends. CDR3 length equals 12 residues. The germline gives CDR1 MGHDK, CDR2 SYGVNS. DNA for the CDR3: TGTGCCAGCAGTGAGCGGAATCAGCCCCAGCATTTT. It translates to CASSERNQPQHF. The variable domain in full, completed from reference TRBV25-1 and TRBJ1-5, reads EADIYQTPRYLVIGTGKKITLECSQTMGHDKMYWYQQDPGMELHLIHYSYGVNSTEKGDLSSESTVSRIRTEHFPLTLESARPSHTSQYLCASSERNQPQHFGDGTRLSIL.

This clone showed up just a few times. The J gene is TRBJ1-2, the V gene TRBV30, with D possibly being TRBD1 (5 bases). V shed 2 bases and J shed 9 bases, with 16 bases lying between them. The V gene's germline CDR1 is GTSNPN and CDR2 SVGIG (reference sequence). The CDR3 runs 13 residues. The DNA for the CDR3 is TGTGCCTGGAGTCCCACGTCGGGGGAGCGCTACACCTTC. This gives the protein CAWSPTSGERYTF.

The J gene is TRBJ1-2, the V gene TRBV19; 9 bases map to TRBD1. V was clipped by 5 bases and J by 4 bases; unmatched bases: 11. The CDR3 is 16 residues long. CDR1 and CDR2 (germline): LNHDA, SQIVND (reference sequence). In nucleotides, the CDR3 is TGTGCCAGTAGTTCTGAGGGACAGGGATCCCCCTATGGCTACACCTTC. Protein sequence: CASSSEGQGSPYGYTF.

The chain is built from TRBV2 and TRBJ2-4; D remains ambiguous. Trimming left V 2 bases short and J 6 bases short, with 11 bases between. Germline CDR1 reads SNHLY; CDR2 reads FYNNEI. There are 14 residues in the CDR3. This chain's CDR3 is CASSELVYPNIQYF. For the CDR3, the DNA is TGTGCCAGCAGTGAACTAGTGTACCCAAACATTCAGTACTTC.

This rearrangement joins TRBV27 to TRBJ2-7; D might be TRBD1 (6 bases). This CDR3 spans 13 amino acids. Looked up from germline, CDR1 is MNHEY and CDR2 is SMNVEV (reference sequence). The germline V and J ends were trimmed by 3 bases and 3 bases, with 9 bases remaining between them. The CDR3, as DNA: TGTGCCAGCAGTTTTTCAGGGGTCTACGAGCAGTACTTC. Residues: CASSFSGVYEQYF.

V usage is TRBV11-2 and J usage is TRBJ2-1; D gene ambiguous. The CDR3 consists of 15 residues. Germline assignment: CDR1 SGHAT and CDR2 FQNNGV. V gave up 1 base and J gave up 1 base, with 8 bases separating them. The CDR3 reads CASSLGLTSYNEQFF. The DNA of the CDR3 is TGTGCCAGCAGCTTAGGCCTTACTTCCTACAATGAGCAGTTCTTC.

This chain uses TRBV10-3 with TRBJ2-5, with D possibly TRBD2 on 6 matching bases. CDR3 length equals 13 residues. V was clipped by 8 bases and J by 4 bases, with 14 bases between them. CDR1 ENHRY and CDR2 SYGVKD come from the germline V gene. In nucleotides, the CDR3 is TGTGCCATCTCGGAGGGAATTGGAGAGACCCAGTACTTC. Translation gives CAISEGIGETQYF.

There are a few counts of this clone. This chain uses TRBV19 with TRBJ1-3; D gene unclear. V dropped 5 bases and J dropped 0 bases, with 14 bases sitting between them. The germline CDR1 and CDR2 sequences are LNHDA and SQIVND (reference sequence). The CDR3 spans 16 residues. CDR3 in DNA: TGTGCCAGTAGTTCGTGGACTGGTTACTCTGGAAACACCATATATTTT. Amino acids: CASSSWTGYSGNTIYF.

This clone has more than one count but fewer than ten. The CDR3 region is CASSDVQELGEKLFF. In DNA, the CDR3 is TGTGCCAGCAGTGATGTCCAGGAATTAGGTGAAAAACTGTTTTTT. V and J are TRBV25-1 and TRBJ1-4, with D unresolved. The ends were cut back, 3 bases at V and 7 bases at J, with 15 bases in the middle. Germline CDR1 MGHDK, CDR2 SYGVNS. The CDR3 totals 15 residues.

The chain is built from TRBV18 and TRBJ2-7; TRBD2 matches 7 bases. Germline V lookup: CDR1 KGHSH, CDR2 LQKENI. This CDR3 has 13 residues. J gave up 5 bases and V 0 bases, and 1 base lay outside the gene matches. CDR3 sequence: CASSPPGGDEQYF. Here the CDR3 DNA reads TGTGCCAGCTCACCACCGGGGGGGGACGAGCAGTACTTC. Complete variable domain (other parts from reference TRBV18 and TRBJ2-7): NAGVMQNPRHLVRRRGQEARLRCSPMKGHSHVYWYRQLPEEGLKFMVYLQKENIIDESGMPKERFSAEFPKEGPSILRIQQVVRGDSAAYFCASSPPGGDEQYFGPGTRLTVT.

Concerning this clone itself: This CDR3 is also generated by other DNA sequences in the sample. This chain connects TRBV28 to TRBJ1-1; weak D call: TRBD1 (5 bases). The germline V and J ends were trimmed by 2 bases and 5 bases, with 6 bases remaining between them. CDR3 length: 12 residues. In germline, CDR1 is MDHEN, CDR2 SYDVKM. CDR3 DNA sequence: TGTGCCAGCAGTTTACGGGGGACTGAAGCTTTCTTT. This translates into CASSLRGTEAFF.

Here the CDR3 DNA reads TGTGCCAGCAGTAGAGCGGGATATTACACAGATACGCAGTATTTT. Amino acid sequence: CASSRAGYYTDTQYF. The chain links TRBV6-5 to TRBJ2-3; 7 positions match TRBD2. Germline CDR1 reads MNHEY; CDR2 reads SVGAGI. This CDR3 contains 15 residues. V shed 5 bases, J shed 2 bases, and the junction held 7 bases outside the gene matches.

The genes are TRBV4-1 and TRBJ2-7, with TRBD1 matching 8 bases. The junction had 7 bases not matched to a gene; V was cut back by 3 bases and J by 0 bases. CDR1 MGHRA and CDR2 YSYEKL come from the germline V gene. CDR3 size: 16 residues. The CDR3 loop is CASSQGQADPSYEQYF. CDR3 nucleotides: TGCGCCAGCAGCCAGGGACAGGCCGACCCCTCCTACGAGCAGTACTTC.

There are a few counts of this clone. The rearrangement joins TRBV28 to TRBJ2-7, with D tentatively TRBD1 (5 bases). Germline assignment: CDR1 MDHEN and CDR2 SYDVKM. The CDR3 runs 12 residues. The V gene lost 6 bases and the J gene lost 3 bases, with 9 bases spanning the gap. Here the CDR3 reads CASSTTGYEQYF. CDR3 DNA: TGTGCCAGCAGCACCACAGGCTACGAGCAGTACTTC.

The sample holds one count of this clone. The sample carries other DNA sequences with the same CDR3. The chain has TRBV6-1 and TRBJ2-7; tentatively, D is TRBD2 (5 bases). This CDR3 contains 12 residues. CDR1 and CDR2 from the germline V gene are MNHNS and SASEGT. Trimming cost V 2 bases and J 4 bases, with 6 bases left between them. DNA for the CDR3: TGTGCCAGCAGTGAACGAGGGTACGAGCAGTACTTC. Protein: CASSERGYEQYF.

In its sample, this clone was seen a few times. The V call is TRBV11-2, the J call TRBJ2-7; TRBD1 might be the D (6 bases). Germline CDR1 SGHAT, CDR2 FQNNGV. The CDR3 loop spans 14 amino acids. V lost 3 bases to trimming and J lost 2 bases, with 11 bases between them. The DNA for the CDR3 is TGTGCCAGCAGCTTTCAACAGGGTCCCTACGAGCAGTACTTC. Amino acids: CASSFQQGPYEQYF.

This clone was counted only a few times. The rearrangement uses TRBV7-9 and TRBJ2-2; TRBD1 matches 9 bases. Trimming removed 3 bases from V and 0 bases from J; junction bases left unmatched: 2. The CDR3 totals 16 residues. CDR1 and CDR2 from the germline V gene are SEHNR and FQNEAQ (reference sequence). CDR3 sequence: CASSFWTGANTGELFF. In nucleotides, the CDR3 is TGTGCCAGCAGCTTCTGGACAGGGGCGAACACCGGGGAGCTGTTTTTT.

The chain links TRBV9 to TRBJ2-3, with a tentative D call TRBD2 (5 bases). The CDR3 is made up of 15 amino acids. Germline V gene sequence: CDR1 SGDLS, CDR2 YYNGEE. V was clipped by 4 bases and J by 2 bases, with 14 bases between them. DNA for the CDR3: TGTGCCAGCAGCAACTCGGGGAGTACCACAGATACGCAGTATTTT. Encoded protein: CASSNSGSTTDTQYF.

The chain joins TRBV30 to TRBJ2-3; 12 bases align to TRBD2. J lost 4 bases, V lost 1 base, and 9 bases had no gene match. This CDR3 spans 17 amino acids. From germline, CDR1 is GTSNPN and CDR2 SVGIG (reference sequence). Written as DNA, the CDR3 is TGTGCCTGGAGTGCCGCTAGGACTAGCGGGACTCCAGATACGCAGTATTTT. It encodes CAWSAARTSGTPDTQYF.

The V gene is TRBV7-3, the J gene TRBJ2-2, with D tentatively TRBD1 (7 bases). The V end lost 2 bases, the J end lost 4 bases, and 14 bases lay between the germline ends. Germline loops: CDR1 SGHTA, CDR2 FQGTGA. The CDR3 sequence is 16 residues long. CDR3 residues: CASSLVRGTLTGELFF. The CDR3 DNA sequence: TGTGCCAGCAGCTTAGTCAGGGGGACTCTCACCGGGGAGCTGTTTTTT.

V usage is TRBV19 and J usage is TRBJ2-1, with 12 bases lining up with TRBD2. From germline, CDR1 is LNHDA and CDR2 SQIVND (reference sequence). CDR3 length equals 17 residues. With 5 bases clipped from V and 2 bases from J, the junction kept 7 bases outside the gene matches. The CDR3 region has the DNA TGTGCCAGTAGTGTAACCTCTAGCGGGAGGGCCTACAATGAGCAGTTCTTC. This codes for CASSVTSSGRAYNEQFF.

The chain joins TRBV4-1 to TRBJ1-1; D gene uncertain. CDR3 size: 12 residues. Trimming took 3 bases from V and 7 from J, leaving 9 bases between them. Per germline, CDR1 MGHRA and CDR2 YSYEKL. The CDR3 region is CASSHLGVEAFF. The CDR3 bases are TGCGCCAGCAGCCACCTCGGGGTTGAAGCTTTCTTT.

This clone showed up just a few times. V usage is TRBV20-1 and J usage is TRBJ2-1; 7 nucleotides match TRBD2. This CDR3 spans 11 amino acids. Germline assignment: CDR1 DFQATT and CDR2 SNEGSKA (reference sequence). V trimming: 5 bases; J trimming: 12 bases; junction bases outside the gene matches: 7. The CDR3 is CSAPGGGWQFF. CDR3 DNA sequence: TGCAGTGCTCCCGGCGGGGGATGGCAGTTCTTC.

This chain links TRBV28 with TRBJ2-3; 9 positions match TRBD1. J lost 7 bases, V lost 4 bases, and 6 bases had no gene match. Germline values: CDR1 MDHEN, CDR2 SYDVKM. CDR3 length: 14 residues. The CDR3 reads CASSSGQGPNTQYF. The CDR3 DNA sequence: TGTGCCAGCAGTTCGGGACAGGGTCCCAATACGCAGTATTTT.